This T cell receptor (beta chain) was recovered during a study of blood T cells in healthy people across ages. General study results and limits: In long-lived donors, naive CD4+ cell counts and diversity exceeded those of aged donors.

This clonotype came up a few times. Its antigen is currently unknown. Primers used in a second PCR of about 6 to 12 cycles were a sample-barcoded 5' primer and a J-beta primer mix. Each cDNA molecule was tagged by a template-switch adaptor with 12 random nucleotides. Via MiXCR, TCRdb re-called the 5' RACE reads, giving one row per CDR3 protein. The profile shows 1,800,000 or so distinct CDR3 sequences, roughly two fifths of them singletons. The CDR3 consists of 14 residues. V shed 4 bases and J shed 2 bases, with 11 bases lying between them. Germline CDR1 is LGHDT and CDR2 is YNNKEL (reference sequence).

The J gene is TRBJ1-2, the V gene TRBV3-1, with D unresolved. Sample: blood. This receptor was obtained from a human donor in good health. CDR3: CASSRPSLNYGYTF. Here the CDR3 DNA reads TGTGCCAGCAGCCGCCCGAGTCTCAACTATGGCTACACCTTC.